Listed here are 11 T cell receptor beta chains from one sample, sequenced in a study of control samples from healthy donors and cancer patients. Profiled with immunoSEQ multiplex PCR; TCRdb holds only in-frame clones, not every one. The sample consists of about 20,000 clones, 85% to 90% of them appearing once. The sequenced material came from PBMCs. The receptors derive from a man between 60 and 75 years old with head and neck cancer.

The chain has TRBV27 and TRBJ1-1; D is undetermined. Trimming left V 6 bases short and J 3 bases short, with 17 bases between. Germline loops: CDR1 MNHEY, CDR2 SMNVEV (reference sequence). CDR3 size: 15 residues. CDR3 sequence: CASSQRPLRDTEAFF. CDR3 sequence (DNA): TGTGCCAGCAGCCAAAGACCCCTTAGGGACACTGAAGCTTTCTTT.

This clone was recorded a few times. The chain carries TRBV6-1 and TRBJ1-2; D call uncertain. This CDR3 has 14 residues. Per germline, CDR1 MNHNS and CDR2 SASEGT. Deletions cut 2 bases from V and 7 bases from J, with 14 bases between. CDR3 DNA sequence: TGTGCCAGCAGTGAATACGCCATTGTGGGTGGCTACACCTTC. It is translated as CASSEYAIVGGYTF.

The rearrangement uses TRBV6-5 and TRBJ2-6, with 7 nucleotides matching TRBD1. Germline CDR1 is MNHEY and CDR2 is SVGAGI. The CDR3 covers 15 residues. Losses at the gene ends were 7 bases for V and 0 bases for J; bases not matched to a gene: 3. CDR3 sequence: CASTRDSSGANVLTF. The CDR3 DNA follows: TGTGCCAGCACAAGGGACAGCTCTGGGGCCAACGTCCTGACTTTC.

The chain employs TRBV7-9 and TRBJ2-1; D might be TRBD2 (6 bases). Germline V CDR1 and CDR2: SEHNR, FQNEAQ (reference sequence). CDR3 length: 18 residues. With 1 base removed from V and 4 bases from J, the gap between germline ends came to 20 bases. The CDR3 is CASSLETLGRGGYNEQFF. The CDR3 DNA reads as TGTGCCAGCAGCTTAGAAACCCTAGGGCGGGGAGGTTACAATGAGCAGTTCTTC.

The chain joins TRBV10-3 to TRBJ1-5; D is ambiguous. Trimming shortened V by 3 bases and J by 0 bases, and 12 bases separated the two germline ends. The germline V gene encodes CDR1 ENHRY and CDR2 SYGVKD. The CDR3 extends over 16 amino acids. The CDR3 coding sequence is TGTGCCATCAGTGATTCGGGGTATTATAGCAATCAGCCCCAGCATTTT. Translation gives CAISDSGYYSNQPQHF.

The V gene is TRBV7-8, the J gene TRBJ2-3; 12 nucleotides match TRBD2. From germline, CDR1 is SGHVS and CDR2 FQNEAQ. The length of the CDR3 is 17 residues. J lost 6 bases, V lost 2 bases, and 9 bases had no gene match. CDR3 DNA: TGTGCCAGCAGCTTAAGGTCTAGCGGGGGGGCAGGGGATACGCAGTATTTT. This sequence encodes CASSLRSSGGAGDTQYF.

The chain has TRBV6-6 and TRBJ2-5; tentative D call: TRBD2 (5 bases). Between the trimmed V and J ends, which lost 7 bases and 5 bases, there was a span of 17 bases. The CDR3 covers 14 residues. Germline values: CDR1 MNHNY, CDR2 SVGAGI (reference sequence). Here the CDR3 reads CASTTGMGFETQYF. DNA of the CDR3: TGTGCCAGCACAACGGGGATGGGGTTTGAGACCCAGTACTTC.

The CDR3 loop reads CASSPKTYTGELFF. CDR3 in DNA: TGTGCCAGCTCACCTAAAACCTACACCGGGGAGCTGTTTTTT. This chain joins TRBV18 and TRBJ2-2; D call uncertain. V was pared by 3 bases and J by 3 bases, with 8 bases between. Germline CDR1 KGHSH, CDR2 LQKENI. There are 14 residues in the CDR3. The variable domain in full, with the rest retrieved from reference TRBV18 and TRBJ2-2, is NAGVMQNPRHLVRRRGQEARLRCSPMKGHSHVYWYRQLPEEGLKFMVYLQKENIIDESGMPKERFSAEFPKEGPSILRIQQVVRGDSAAYFCASSPKTYTGELFFGEGSRLTVL.

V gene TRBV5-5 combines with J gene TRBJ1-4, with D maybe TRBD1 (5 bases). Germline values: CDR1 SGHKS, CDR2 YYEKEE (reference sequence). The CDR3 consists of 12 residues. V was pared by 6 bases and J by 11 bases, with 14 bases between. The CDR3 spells CASNRWGEKLFF. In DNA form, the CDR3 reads TGTGCCAGCAACCGATGGGGCGAGAAACTGTTTTTT.

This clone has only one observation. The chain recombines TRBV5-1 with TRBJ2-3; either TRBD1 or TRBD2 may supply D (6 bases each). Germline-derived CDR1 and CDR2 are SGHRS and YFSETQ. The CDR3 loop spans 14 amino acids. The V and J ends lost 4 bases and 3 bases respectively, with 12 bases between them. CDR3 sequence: CASSPGGGTDTQYF. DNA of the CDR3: TGCGCCAGCAGCCCTGGAGGGGGGACAGATACGCAGTATTTT.

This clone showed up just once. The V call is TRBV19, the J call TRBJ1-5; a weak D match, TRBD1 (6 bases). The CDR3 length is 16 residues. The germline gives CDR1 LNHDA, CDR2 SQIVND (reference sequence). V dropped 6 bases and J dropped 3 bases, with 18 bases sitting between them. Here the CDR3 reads CASSPLAGAHNQPQHF. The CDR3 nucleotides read TGTGCCAGTAGCCCATTGGCAGGGGCACACAATCAGCCCCAGCATTTT.